Listed below are T cell receptor beta chains from one sample, sequenced in a study of T-cell memory formation after mild COVID-19. TCRdb reprocessed the 5' RACE reads with MiXCR, giving one entry per CDR3 protein. The data hold roughly 350,000 distinct CDR3 sequences, with about an eighth observed a single time. Specimen: PBMCs or a T cell subset sorted from them (not recorded which). The receptor source for this set is a man between 18 and 35 years old who had mild COVID-19 (a few samples of this study predate the infection). Cell type and time point are not known. CDR3s leave out the opening cysteine and the closing phenylalanine or tryptophan. A D gene is named only where the DNA matches it firmly. Not every row has a clone size; where given, it reads once, few, many or a size class.

d_gene,v_gene,len,abundance,CDR3aa
NA,TRBV7-6,14,few,ASSSLFVRSTDTQY
TRBD1,TRBV5-1,12,many,ASTSGTGVNEQF
NA,TRBV28,12,many,ASSTGPLNEKLF
TRBD2,TRBV7-9,16,NA,ASSLESLAGPTSVTQY
TRBD1,TRBV7-9,12,NA,ASSSGQGVPTQH
TRBD1,TRBV5-5,12,NA,ASSTWTGRDTIY
TRBD2,TRBV12-5,11,NA,ASGASGGGIQY
TRBD2,TRBV2,14,NA,ASSEGLAGGADTQY
NA,TRBV3-1,9,NA,ASSQNDEQY
NA,TRBV3-1,12,many,ASSQNGGNYEQY
NA,TRBV10-3,13,NA,AISESGGMNTEAF
NA,TRBV2,13,many,ASSDIAVELNEQF
NA,TRBV6-1,10,NA,ASRKRQETQY
TRBD2,TRBV9,11,few,ASALGGTGELF
NA,TRBV12-5,10,NA,ASATLEETQY
NA,TRBV19,13,few,ASSIEGGGPETQY
NA,TRBV28,11,NA,ASIMATGRGYT
NA,TRBV14,11,NA,ASMRWGTGELF
NA,TRBV10-3,11,NA,AISEEGGSEAF
TRBD2,TRBV20-1,12,few,SASPGLFLDTQY
NA,TRBV7-2,11,NA,ASSPAGQVEQY
TRBD2,TRBV10-3,13,few,AITPGLAGSDEQF
NA,TRBV10-3,10,few,AISPQQETQY
TRBD2,TRBV7-9,13,few,ASSAPAGGIHEQY
NA,TRBV5-1,10,many,ASSLGSTEQY
TRBD2,TRBV14,16,few,ASSQVKRGARAPNEQF
NA,TRBV18,12,few,ASSPGQGMDTQY
TRBD2,TRBV5-5,15,NA,ASKSSGTSGGADTQY
NA,TRBV5-4,11,NA,ASGLQGADTQY
TRBD1,TRBV7-2,13,once,ASSLEGQGSYEQY
NA,TRBV6-5,12,few,ASSYSGGDNGYT
NA,TRBV10-3,10,NA,AISEPAVEQY
NA,TRBV9,12,NA,ASSPGGLLNEQF
TRBD1,TRBV27,13,NA,ASSLSGTGIQPQH
NA,TRBV2,12,many,ASRRGPASGAQY
TRBD2,TRBV18,13,many,ASSSLAGGQETQY
NA,TRBV7-8,14,NA,ASSLEYGPPKMPQH
TRBD1,TRBV6-2/TRBV6-3,12,NA,ASSSQGDGSEAF
NA,TRBV6-5,12,NA,ASTKNQGQETQY
NA,TRBV21-1,14,few,AIGPVGGSSYNEQF
NA,TRBV5-1,12,many,ASKDQGMNTEAF
NA,TRBV19,14,few,ASSITPDRTDQPQH
TRBD1,TRBV5-5,14,few,ASSLSLQGSNYGYT
NA,TRBV5-1,12,NA,ASSIRTGTDTQY
NA,TRBV18,13,NA,ASSPLTGPQETQY
NA,TRBV4-1,14,NA,ASTTGTWNRQETQY
NA,TRBV7-9,11,NA,ASSPDSHYGYT
TRBD2,TRBV4-3,13,many,ASSQEGRGGETQY
TRBD1,TRBV7-9,14,NA,ASVVGTTTGDTEAF
NA,TRBV12-3/TRBV12-4,13,few,ASSRAQRDRTEAF
NA,TRBV12-3/TRBV12-4,12,NA,ASSFGFMNTEAF
NA,TRBV4-3,16,NA,ASSQVGREGGRNTEAF
TRBD2,TRBV11-1,14,NA,ASSSPTSGFTGELF
NA,TRBV6-2/TRBV6-3,12,many,ASSWGGERNEQF
NA,TRBV7-3,12,few,ASSRFGVNTEAF
NA,TRBV7-6,11,NA,ASSLATLGTQY
TRBD2,TRBV20-1,15,few,SARATSGGRGTGELF
NA,TRBV20-1,11,NA,SASSGGTETQY
NA,TRBV5-1,10,NA,ASRYNTGELF